This TCR beta chain was found in a study of cytomegalovirus exposure and HLA in healthy donors. Overall study: Drawn from HLA-typed donors, tens of millions of unique TCRs were held in an early data release.

It was with 60 Vbeta and 13 Jbeta primers that the PCR ran. Clones were read by immunoSEQ multiplex PCR, and TCRdb kept only the in-frame ones, dropping some. The repertoire holds approximately 200,000 clones, with about 82% as singletons. Broader study findings: Segments of the TCR beta V type were, in most cases, productive about 87% or about 30% of the time in an earlier analysis.

The CDR3 loop spans 14 amino acids. Germline CDR1 and CDR2: SGHRS and YFSETQ. V was trimmed by 0 bases and J by 4 bases, leaving 10 bases between them. Notes on this clone: Its antigen remains unknown.

Source material: PBMCs. This chain connects TRBV5-1 to TRBJ1-2, with D tentatively TRBD1 (6 bases). This receptor was obtained from a woman in her fifties or sixties in good health and CMV-seronegative. CDR3 coding DNA: TGCGCCAGCAGCTTGGGCGGGGGGCCCTATGGCTACACCTTC. It encodes CASSLGGGPYGYTF.